The 14 T cell receptor beta chains below were found in one sample sequenced in a study of blood T cell repertoires in COVID-19. Only in-frame clones appear in the TCRdb table, and some are missing; sequencing was by immunoSEQ multiplex PCR. The table lists a few hundred thousand clones, more than 75% of them singletons. Sequencing was performed on PBMCs or T cells enriched from blood (not recorded which). Source of these receptors: a man aged 40-49 years in a cohort exposed to, infected with or recovered from COVID-19 (not recorded which).

The chain has TRBV18 and TRBJ1-2; D is uncertain. The CDR3 sequence is 13 residues long. Germline assignment: CDR1 KGHSH and CDR2 LQKENI. V shed 2 bases and J shed 2 bases, with 6 bases lying between them. The CDR3 is CASSPEANYGYTF. CDR3 nucleotides: TGTGCCAGCTCACCAGAAGCGAACTATGGCTACACCTTC.

This clone was detected a few times. The genes are TRBV6-5 and TRBJ2-2, with 10 bases aligning to TRBD2. V lost 5 bases, J lost 6 bases, and 6 bases stayed unmatched. This CDR3 is 15 amino acids long. Per the germline V gene, CDR1 is MNHEY and CDR2 is SVGAGI. In DNA, the CDR3 is TGTGCCAGCAGTCCTCTAGCGGGAGAGTCCGGGGAGCTGTTTTTT. Translation: CASSPLAGESGELFF.

This chain links TRBV6-5 with TRBJ2-5, with 13 bases aligning to TRBD2. The germline V gene has CDR1 MNHEY and CDR2 SVGAGI. V trimming: 3 bases; J trimming: 5 bases; junction bases outside the gene matches: 3. The CDR3 contains 15 residues. CDR3: CASSYGLAGVETQYF. The CDR3 DNA sequence: TGTGCCAGCAGTTATGGACTAGCGGGAGTCGAGACCCAGTACTTC.

V gene TRBV5-5 combines with J gene TRBJ2-3; 7 bases map to TRBD1. Germline loops: CDR1 SGHKS, CDR2 YYEKEE (reference sequence). The trim removed 0 bases at V and 4 bases at J, leaving 5 bases unmatched. CDR3 size: 15 residues. The CDR3 DNA sequence: TGTGCCAGCAGCTTGGCTCGGCAGGGGGCAGATACGCAGTATTTT. The encoded protein is CASSLARQGADTQYF. The full variable domain, in which reference TRBV5-5 and TRBJ2-3 provide the parts outside the CDR3, is DAGVTQSPTHLIKTRGQQVTLRCSPISGHKSVSWYQQVLGQGPQFIFQYYEKEERGRGNFPDRFSARQFPNYSSELNVNALLLGDSALYLCASSLARQGADTQYFGPGTRLTVL.

The V call is TRBV5-4, the J call TRBJ1-2; no clear D. Between the trimmed V and J ends, which lost 1 base and 6 bases, there was a span of 19 bases. CDR1 is SGHNT and CDR2 is YYREEE in the germline V gene (reference sequence). The CDR3 spans 16 residues. This CDR3 is CASSLWAAHRRDGYTF. The CDR3 bases are TGTGCCAGCAGCTTGTGGGCAGCCCACCGTCGAGATGGCTACACCTTC.

The chain recombines TRBV3-1 (or the pseudogene TRBV3-2) with TRBJ2-3, with TRBD1 matching over 12 bases. Germline V lookup: CDR1 LGHDT, CDR2 YNNKEL (reference sequence). With V trimmed by 3 bases and J by 4 bases, 11 bases remained unmatched. The CDR3 is 18 residues long. This CDR3 is CASSHGTGGMEPADTQYF. DNA for the CDR3: TGTGCCAGCAGCCATGGGACAGGGGGCATGGAACCTGCAGATACGCAGTATTTT.

This rearrangement joins TRBV19 to TRBJ1-2; 8 bases line up with TRBD1. V was clipped by 2 bases and J by 2 bases; unmatched bases: 1. This CDR3 is built from 14 residues. Germline loops: CDR1 LNHDA, CDR2 SQIVND (reference sequence). This chain's CDR3 is CASSIQGANYGYTF. The DNA for the CDR3 is TGTGCCAGTAGTATACAGGGGGCGAACTATGGCTACACCTTC.

V is TRBV6-5 and J is TRBJ2-1, with a weak D call TRBD1 (6 bases). V lost 0 bases to trimming and J lost 0 bases, with 9 bases between them. Looked up from germline, CDR1 is MNHEY and CDR2 is SVGAGI. The CDR3 sequence is 16 residues long. The CDR3 sequence is CASSYSRGSSYNEQFF. The CDR3, as DNA: TGTGCCAGCAGTTACTCGAGGGGGAGCTCCTACAATGAGCAGTTCTTC.

The V call is TRBV5-1, the J call TRBJ2-7, with 9 bases fitting TRBD2. This CDR3 is built from 15 residues. Trimming at V came to 0 bases and at J to 6 bases, leaving 7 bases not matched to a gene. Per the germline V gene, CDR1 is SGHRS and CDR2 is YFSETQ. The CDR3 DNA reads as TGCGCCAGCAGCTTGGTGGGCGGGAGGGCCTTCGAGCAGTACTTC. This gives the protein CASSLVGGRAFEQYF.

The V gene is TRBV6-4, the J gene TRBJ1-1, with D uncertain. The V gene's germline CDR1 is MRHNA and CDR2 SNTAGT. V was clipped by 0 bases and J by 10 bases, with 12 bases between them. CDR3 size: 13 residues. The CDR3 sequence is CASSDSASSGAFF. DNA of the CDR3: TGTGCCAGCAGTGACTCGGCCAGCAGCGGAGCTTTCTTT.

V and J are TRBV19 and TRBJ1-1; the match to TRBD1 covers 7 bases. J lost 10 bases, V lost 5 bases, and 13 bases had no gene match. This CDR3 region has 14 residues. The V gene's germline CDR1 is LNHDA and CDR2 SQIVND (reference sequence). CDR3 region: CASSQTRDRVSAFF. The CDR3 DNA reads as TGTGCCAGTAGTCAAACGAGAGACAGGGTTTCAGCTTTCTTT.

The gene calls are TRBV28 and TRBJ1-2; perhaps TRBD1 as D (5 bases). Germline CDR1 is MDHEN and CDR2 is SYDVKM. V shed 3 bases and J shed 7 bases, with 21 bases lying between them. CDR3 length equals 16 residues. In DNA, the CDR3 is TGTGCCAGCAGTTTCTCAGAGTCTCACCTGGGGGGTGGCTACACCTTC. Its translation: CASSFSESHLGGGYTF.

The chain is built from TRBV6-6 and TRBJ1-6; D is unclear. Germline V lookup: CDR1 MNHNY, CDR2 SVGAGI (reference sequence). There are 16 residues in the CDR3. Trimming shortened V by 0 bases and J by 6 bases, and 12 bases separated the two germline ends. In DNA form, the CDR3 reads TGTGCCAGCAGTTACTCGAGAGGCAGCCTTAATTCACCCCTCCACTTT. It translates to CASSYSRGSLNSPLHF.

The chain is built from TRBV6-4 and TRBJ2-2; no clear D. Trimming cost V 2 bases and J 4 bases, with 8 bases left between them. Germline assignment: CDR1 MRHNA and CDR2 SNTAGT. The CDR3 has 14 residues. CDR3 DNA: TGTGCCAGCAGTGACACTGCAGGCACCGGGGAGCTGTTTTTT. This gives the protein CASSDTAGTGELFF.